This T cell receptor beta chain appears in the sequencing data of a study of T cell repertoires in cytomegalovirus infection. Study at large: CMV infection and matching HLA type were both indicated by public TCR beta signatures.

The CDR3 sequence is 15 residues long. Germline CDR1 and CDR2: LNHDA and SQIVND (reference sequence). To note about this clonotype: With a much larger clone just one base away, this may be a read error.

One entry per CDR3 protein results from TCRdb running MiXCR on the reads. The data show approximately 240,000 distinct CDR3 sequences, over 9% seen once. V usage is TRBV19 and J usage is TRBJ1-1, with D possibly TRBD1 on 6 matching bases. This receptor was obtained from a human donor in good health (CMV status not recorded). Some clones in this sample may be carry-over from other donors' samples. Sequencing was carried out using PBMCs. The CDR3 reads CASSTLPMGGTEALF. The DNA of the CDR3 is TGTGCCAGTAGTACGCTCCCCATGGGGGGCACTGAAGCTTTATTT.